This T cell receptor (beta chain) was observed in a study of T cell repertoires in aging, cancer and after chemotherapy (dated by TCRdb to between 2018 and 2021). Looking at the study overall: Six donor age groups were covered, ranging from 30 or younger up to 70 or older, and each group contained at least three individuals. TCR repertoires from healthy donor controls were recorded over periods of several months to years and showed clear clonal overlap between repeated samplings. The complete dataset included 7.5 million to 9.5 million TCR reads. The study profiled peripheral blood TCR beta repertoires from healthy donors and cancer patients to examine immunoaging and T cell reconstitution after chemotherapy. Alongside fewer than 100 healthy donors serving as a reference group, the cohort included approximately 210 cancer patients, of whom 94 had hematological cancers and about 130 had solid cancers. What the study reported, not specific to this receptor: According to the authors, the repertoire data do not allow conclusions to be drawn about immunological memory after chemotherapy. An increase in median generation probability over the chemotherapy interval was observed in both cancer cohorts, suggesting that the repertoire was reconstituted through rebound thymic output. In healthy donors, the decline in TCR diversity with age was mainly due to loss of richness, whereas in cancer patients loss of evenness also played a role. Compared with age-matched healthy donors, untreated patients with hematological or solid cancers had significantly lower TCR diversity and higher clonality in blood.

The CDR3 covers 14 residues, taking in both the cysteine and the phenylalanine. Kept here is only the CDR3 DNA, which spans 42 bases and is read in frame from base 1. V loses 7 bases, J loses 2 bases, and the germline ends lie 13 bases apart. Per the germline V gene, SGHAT is the CDR1 and FQNNGV is the CDR2. TCR beta rearrangements were amplified from genomic DNA extracted from peripheral blood rather than from sorted cells or RNA. This clonotype was seen once. Its antigen specificity is not known. Per-base qualities were not stored, and no clone one base away is much larger. One read provides weak support. Rearranged TRB sequences spanning V, D and J segments were amplified in a multiplex touch-down PCR with a mixed TRB-A/B primer pool. Illumina adapters and sample indices were added to the amplicons in two consecutive PCR reactions performed with Phusion HS II polymerase. Amplicons were gel-purified with the NucleoSpin Gel and PCR Clean-up kit, then checked with Qubit and an Agilent 2100 Bioanalyzer. Libraries were sequenced on an Illumina MiSeq using 600-cycle, single-indexed, paired-end runs. The original pipeline was this. Processing of the TRB sequences was carried out with MiXCR versions 2.12 and 3.0.5. A clone was defined as each unique CDR3 nucleotide sequence, and only productive sequences supported by at least two reads were kept. The repertoire metrics were Shannon diversity, evenness, clonality (defined as one minus evenness), and alpha-parameterized diversity profiles covering alpha 0 to 5. Generation probabilities of clones in paired pre- and post-chemotherapy samples were computed with the IGoR algorithm. Clones were called with MiXCR by TCRdb after fastp trimmed the public reads at Q25, and only in-frame beta chains were retained. Rows are unified per CDR3 protein, each entry keeping the most common DNA and genes. For this entry, the V and J calls and clone size follow TCRdb and not the study's own pipeline. The sample has more than 7,000 distinct CDR3 sequences on record, roughly a third of them singletons. Approximately 3.6% of the sample belongs to the ten largest clones.

The sequence was obtained from a human donor in good health. Source material: blood. The V gene is TRBV11-2 and the J gene is TRBJ2-3; a tentative D call is TRBD2 (5 bases match). The CDR3 protein sequence reads: CASTPGGYTDTQYF. Read as DNA, the sequence is TGTGCCAGCACCCCTGGCGGGTACACAGATACGCAGTATTTT.